The entry that follows covers one TCR beta chain sequence. Its specificity is not known. TCR alpha and TCR beta cDNA libraries with sample barcodes and UMIs came from 5'RACE using constant-segment primers. MiXCR, applied by TCRdb to the 5' RACE reads, yields one record per CDR3 protein. The table records about 270,000 distinct CDR3 sequences, around 15% of them present only once. The data stem from a study of T-cell memory formation after mild COVID-19. Study context: Among the donors, TCR clusters were largely specific to each donor. Study results and limitations: Some clones that responded were present in memory (sampled pre-infection), which suggests cross-reactive memory joined. A second wave expanding day 15 to 37 was CD4+-biased; contracting clones were balanced.

Germline V lookup: CDR1 SGHRS, CDR2 YFSETQ. CDR3 length equals 14 residues. The trim removed 4 bases at V and 2 bases at J, leaving 4 bases unmatched. Sequencing was done on a sample of PBMCs or a T cell subset sorted from them (not recorded which). The source of this sequence is a man in his late teens or twenties who had mild COVID-19 (a few samples of this study predate the infection). Cell type and time point are not known. The chain carries TRBV5-1 and TRBJ1-2, with 8 bases that match TRBD1. CDR3 sequence (DNA): TGCGCCAGCAGCCCTTGGACAGGGAACTATGGCTACACCTTC. Amino acids: CASSPWTGNYGYTF.